This TCR beta chain was profiled in a study of CD8 T cells in Susac syndrome. RNA was extracted with the RNeasy kit, and a quantity of roughly 0.5 to 1 ug was reverse transcribed using random hexamers. TCR beta CDR3 was amplified by immunoSEQ multiplex PCR. This amplification extended across 54 Vbeta and 13 Jbeta segments. TCRdb passed the immunoSEQ multiplex PCR reads through MiXCR, listing each CDR3 protein once. The sample has about 300,000 distinct CDR3 sequences; around 89% are singletons. The CDR3 runs 18 residues. With 0 bases removed from V and 5 bases from J, the gap between germline ends came to 22 bases. Per germline, CDR1 SGDLS and CDR2 YYNGEE. This clonotype is a singleton in its sample.

Sequenced: CD8+ T cells from PBMCs. The receptor was derived from a human donor with multiple sclerosis. The V call is TRBV9, the J call TRBJ2-3, with a possible D match to TRBD2 (5 bases). The CDR3 is CASSVGESFSFHEDTQYF. The CDR3 nucleotides are TGTGCCAGCAGCGTAGGGGAGAGCTTCTCCTTCCACGAAGATACGCAGTATTTT. Together with reference TRBV9 and TRBJ2-3, the CDR3 gives the full variable domain: DSGVTQTPKHLITATGQRVTLRCSPRSGDLSVYWYQQSLDQGLQFLIQYYNGEERAKGNILERFSAQQFPDLHSELNLSSLELGDSALYFCASSVGESFSFHEDTQYFGPGTRLTVL.